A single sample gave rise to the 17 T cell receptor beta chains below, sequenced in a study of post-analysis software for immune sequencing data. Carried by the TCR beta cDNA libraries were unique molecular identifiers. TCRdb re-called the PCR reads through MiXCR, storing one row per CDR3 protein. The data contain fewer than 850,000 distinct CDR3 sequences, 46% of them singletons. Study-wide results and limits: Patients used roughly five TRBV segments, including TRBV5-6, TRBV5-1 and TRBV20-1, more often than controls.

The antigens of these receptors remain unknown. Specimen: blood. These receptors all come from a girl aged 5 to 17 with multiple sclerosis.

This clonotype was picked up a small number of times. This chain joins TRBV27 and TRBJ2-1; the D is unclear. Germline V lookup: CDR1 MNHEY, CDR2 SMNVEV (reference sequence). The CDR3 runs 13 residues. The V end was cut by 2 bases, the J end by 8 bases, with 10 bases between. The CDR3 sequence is CASSLRWLDEQFF. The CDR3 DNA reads TGTGCCAGCAGTTTACGGTGGTTGGATGAGCAGTTCTTC.

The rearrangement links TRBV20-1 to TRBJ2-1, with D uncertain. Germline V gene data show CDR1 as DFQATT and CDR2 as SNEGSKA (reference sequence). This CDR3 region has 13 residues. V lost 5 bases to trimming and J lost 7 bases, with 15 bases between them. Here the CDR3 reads CSALGRVGNEQFF. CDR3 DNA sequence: TGCAGTGCTTTGGGTAGAGTGGGGAATGAGCAGTTCTTC.

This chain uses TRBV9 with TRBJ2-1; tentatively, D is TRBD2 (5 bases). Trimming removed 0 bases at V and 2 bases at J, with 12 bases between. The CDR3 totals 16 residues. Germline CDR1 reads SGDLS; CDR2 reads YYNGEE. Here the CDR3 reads CASSVGSTGTYNEQFF. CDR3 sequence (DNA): TGTGCCAGCAGCGTAGGGTCTACGGGAACCTACAATGAGCAGTTCTTC.

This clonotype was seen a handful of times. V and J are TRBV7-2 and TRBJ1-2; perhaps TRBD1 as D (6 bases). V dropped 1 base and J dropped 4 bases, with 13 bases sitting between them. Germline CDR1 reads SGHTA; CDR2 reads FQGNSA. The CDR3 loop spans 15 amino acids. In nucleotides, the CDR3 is TGTGCCAGCAGCTTAGGAGACAGGTTCTTCTATGGCTACACCTTC. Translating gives CASSLGDRFFYGYTF. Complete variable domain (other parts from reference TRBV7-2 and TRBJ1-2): GAGVSQSPSNKVTEKGKDVELRCDPISGHTALYWYRQSLGQGLEFLIYFQGNSAPDKSGLPSDRFSAERTGGSVSTLTIQRTQQEDSAVYLCASSLGDRFFYGYTFGSGTRLTVV.

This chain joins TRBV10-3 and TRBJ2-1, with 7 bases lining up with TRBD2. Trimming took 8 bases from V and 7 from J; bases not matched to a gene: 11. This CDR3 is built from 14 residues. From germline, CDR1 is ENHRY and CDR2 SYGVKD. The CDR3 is CAIARAGDWNEQFF. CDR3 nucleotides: TGTGCCATCGCCCGGGCGGGAGATTGGAATGAGCAGTTCTTC.

CDR3 region: CASSYSIGSANTEAFF. The CDR3, as DNA: TGTGCCAGCAGTTACTCGATTGGGTCGGCGAACACTGAAGCTTTCTTT. V is TRBV6-6 and J is TRBJ1-1; D is ambiguous. Trimming shortened V by 0 bases and J by 1 base, and 12 bases separated the two germline ends. The germline V gene encodes CDR1 MNHNY and CDR2 SVGAGI (reference sequence). This CDR3 comprises 16 residues.

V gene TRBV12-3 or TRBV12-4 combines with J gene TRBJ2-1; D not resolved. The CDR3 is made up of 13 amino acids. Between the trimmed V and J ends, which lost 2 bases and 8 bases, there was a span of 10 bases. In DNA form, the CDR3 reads TGTGCCAGCAGTTTACTAGTAGGCCATGAGCAGTTCTTC. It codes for CASSLLVGHEQFF.

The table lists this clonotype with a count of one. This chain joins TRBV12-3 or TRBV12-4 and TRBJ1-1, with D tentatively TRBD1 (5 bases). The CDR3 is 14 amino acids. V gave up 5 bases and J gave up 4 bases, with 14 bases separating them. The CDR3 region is CASSRYLGGTEAFF. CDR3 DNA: TGTGCCAGCAGTCGCTATCTCGGGGGCACTGAAGCTTTCTTT.

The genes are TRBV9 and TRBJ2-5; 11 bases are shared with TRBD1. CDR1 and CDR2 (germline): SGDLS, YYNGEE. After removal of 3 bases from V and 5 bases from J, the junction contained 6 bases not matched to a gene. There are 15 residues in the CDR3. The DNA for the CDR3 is TGTGCCAGCAGCGCCGGACAGGGGGCTTTGGAGACCCAGTACTTC. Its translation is CASSAGQGALETQYF. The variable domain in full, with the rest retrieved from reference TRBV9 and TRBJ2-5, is DSGVTQTPKHLITATGQRVTLRCSPRSGDLSVYWYQQSLDQGLQFLIQYYNGEERAKGNILERFSAQQFPDLHSELNLSSLELGDSALYFCASSAGQGALETQYFGPGTRLLVL.

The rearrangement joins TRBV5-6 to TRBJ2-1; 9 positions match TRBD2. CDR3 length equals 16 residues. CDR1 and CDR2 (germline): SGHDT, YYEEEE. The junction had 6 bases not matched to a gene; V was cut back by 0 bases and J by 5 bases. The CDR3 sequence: CASSLVLLAGHNEQFF. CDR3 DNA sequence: TGTGCCAGCAGCTTGGTTTTGCTAGCGGGACACAATGAGCAGTTCTTC. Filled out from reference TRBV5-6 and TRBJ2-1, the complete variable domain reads DAGVTQSPTHLIKTRGQQVTLRCSPKSGHDTVSWYQQALGQGPQFIFQYYEEEERQRGNFPDRFSGHQFPNYSSELNVNALLLGDSALYLCASSLVLLAGHNEQFFGPGTRLTVL.

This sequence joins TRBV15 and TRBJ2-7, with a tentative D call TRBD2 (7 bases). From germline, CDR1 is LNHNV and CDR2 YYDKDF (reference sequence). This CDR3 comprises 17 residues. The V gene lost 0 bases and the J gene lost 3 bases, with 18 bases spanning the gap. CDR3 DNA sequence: TGTGCCACCAGCAGAGATATCCTGGCGGGGGCCCTCTACGAGCAGTACTTC. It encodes CATSRDILAGALYEQYF.

The CDR3 coding sequence is TGTGCCAGCAGTGAAGCTTTCGGACTTGGCAATCAGCCCCAGCATTTT. It is translated as CASSEAFGLGNQPQHF. The rearrangement uses TRBV2 and TRBJ1-5, with D uncertain. The CDR3 is 16 residues long. Looked up from germline, CDR1 is SNHLY and CDR2 is FYNNEI. Trimming pared 0 bases from V and 2 bases from J, leaving 11 bases between.

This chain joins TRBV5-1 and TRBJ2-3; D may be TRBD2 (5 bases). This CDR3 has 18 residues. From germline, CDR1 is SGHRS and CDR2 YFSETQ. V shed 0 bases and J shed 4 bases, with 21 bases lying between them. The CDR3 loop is CASSLDPTRQLLADTQYF. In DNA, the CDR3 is TGCGCCAGCAGCTTGGACCCTACTAGGCAGCTTTTAGCAGATACGCAGTATTTT.

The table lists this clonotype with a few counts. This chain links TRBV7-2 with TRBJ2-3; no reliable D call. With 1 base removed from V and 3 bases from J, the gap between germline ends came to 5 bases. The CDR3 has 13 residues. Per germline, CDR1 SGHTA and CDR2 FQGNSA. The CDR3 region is CASSLVFTDTQYF. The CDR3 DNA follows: TGTGCCAGCAGCTTAGTTTTTACAGATACGCAGTATTTT.

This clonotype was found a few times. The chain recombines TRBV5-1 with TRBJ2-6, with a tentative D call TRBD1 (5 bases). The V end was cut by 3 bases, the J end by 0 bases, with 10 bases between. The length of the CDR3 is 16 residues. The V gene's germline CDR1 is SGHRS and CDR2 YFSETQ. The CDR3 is CASSSTEVSGANVLTF. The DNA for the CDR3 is TGCGCCAGCAGCTCGACAGAGGTCTCTGGGGCCAACGTCCTGACTTTC.

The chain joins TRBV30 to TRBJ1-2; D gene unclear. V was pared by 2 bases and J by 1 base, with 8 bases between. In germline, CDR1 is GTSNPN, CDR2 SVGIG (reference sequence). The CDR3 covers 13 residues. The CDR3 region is CAWSRSNNYGYTF. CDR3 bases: TGTGCCTGGAGTCGTTCCAATAACTATGGCTACACCTTC.

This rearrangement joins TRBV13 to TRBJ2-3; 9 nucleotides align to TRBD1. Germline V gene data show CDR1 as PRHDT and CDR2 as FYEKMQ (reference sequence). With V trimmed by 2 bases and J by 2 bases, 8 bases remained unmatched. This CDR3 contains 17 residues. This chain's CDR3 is CASSLHNRDRVTDTQYF. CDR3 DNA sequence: TGTGCCAGCAGCTTACACAACCGGGACAGGGTCACAGATACGCAGTATTTT. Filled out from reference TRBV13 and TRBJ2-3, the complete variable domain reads AAGVIQSPRHLIKEKRETATLKCYPIPRHDTVYWYQQGPGQDPQFLISFYEKMQSDKGSIPDRFSAQQFSDYHSELNMSSLELGDSALYFCASSLHNRDRVTDTQYFGPGTRLTVL.